This T cell receptor (beta chain) originates from a study of blood T cell repertoires in COVID-19. Study details: Both acute and convalescent COVID-19 samples were obtained from the United States, Italy and Spain. Sample material is recorded as cDNA or gDNA derived from T cells, B-cell-depleted T cells, or PBMCs.

The Seattle patients joined while their infection was active and were tracked longitudinally afterward. TCRdb keeps only in-frame clones here, not all; method: immunoSEQ multiplex PCR. The top ten hold around 3.3% of the sample, which has about 87,000 clones, about 85% seen once. The clonotype was recovered from a woman older than 75 with COVID-19, enrolled during active disease. The sequenced sample consisted of peripheral blood.

The CDR3 region has the DNA TGCAGTGCTAGAGGTGAGGTGGAAGCTTTCTTT. Residues: CSARGEVEAFF. This rearrangement joins TRBV20-1 to TRBJ1-1; no firm D call. Trimming removed 1 base at V and 8 bases at J, with 8 bases between. CDR1 DFQATT and CDR2 SNEGSKA come from the germline V gene (reference sequence). The CDR3 totals 11 residues.